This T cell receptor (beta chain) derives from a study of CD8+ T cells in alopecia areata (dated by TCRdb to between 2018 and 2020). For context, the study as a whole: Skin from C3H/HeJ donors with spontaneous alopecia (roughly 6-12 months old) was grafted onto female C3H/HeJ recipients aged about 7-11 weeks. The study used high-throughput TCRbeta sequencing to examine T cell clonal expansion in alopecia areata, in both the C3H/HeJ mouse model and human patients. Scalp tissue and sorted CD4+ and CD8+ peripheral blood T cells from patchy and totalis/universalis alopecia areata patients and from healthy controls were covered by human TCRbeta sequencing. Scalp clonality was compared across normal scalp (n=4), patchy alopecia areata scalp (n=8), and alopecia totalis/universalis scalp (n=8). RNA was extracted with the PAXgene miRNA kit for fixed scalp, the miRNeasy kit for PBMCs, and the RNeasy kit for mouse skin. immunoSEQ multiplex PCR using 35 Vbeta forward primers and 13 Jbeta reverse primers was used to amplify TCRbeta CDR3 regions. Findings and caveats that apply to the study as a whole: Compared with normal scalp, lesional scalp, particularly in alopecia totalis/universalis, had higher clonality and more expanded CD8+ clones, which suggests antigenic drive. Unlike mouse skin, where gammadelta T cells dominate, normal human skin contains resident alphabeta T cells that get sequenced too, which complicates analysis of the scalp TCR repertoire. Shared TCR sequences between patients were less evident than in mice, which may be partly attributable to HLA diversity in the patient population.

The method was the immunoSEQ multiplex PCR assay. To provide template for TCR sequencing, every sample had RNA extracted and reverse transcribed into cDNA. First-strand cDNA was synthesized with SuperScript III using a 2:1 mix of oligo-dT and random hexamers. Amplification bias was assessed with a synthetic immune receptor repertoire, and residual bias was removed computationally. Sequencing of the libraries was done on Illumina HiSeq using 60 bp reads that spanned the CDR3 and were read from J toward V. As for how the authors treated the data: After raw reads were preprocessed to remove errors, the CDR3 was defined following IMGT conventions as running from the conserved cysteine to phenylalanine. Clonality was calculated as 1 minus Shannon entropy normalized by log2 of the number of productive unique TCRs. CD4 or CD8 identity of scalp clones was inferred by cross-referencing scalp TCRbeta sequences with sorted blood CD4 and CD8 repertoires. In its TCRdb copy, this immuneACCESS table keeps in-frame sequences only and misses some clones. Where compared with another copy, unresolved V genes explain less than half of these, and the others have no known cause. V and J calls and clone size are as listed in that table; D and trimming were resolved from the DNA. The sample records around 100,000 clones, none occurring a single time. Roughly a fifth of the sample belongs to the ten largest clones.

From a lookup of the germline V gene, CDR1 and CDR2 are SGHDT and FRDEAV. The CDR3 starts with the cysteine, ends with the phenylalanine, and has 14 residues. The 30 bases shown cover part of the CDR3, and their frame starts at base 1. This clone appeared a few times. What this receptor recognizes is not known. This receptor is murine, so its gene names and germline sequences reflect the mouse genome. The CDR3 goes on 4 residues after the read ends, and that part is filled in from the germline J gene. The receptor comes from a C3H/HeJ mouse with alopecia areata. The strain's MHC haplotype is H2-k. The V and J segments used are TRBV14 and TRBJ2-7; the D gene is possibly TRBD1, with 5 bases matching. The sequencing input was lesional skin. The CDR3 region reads CASSFIAGRYEQYF. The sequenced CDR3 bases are TGTGCCAGCAGTTTCATCGCAGGGAGGTAT.